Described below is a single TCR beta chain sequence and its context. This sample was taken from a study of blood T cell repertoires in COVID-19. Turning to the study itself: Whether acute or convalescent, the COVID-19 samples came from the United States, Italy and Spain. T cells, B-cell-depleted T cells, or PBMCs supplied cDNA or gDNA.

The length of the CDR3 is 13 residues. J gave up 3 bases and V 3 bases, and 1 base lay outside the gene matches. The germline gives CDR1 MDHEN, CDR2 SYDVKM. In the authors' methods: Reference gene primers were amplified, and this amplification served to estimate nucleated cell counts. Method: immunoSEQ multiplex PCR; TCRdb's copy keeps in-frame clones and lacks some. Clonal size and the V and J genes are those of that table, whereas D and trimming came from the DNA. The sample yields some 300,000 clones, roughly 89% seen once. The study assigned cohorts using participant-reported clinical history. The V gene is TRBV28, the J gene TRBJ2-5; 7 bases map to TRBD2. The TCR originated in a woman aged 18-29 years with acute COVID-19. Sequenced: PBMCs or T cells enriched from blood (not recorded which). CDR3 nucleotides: TGTGCCAGCAGTTTTGCGGGAGAAGAGACCCAGTACTTC. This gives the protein CASSFAGEETQYF.